The clone carrying this T cell receptor beta chain was recorded a few times. Its antigen is unidentified. At least 3 on the Clinical Activity Score was recorded for ophthalmopathy patients, who also had NOSPECS grade at least 4 and duration under 3 months. Reasons for excluding patients were uncontrolled infection, other autoimmune disease, pregnancy or lactation. Diagnosis rested on symptoms, serum thyroxine and TRAb, thyroid ultrasound, and orbital computed tomography. TCR beta CDR3 sequences were amplified from RNA transcripts. A set of HTBI primers served as the primers for a first-round RT-PCR of the TCR CDR3. One entry per CDR3 protein, called by TCRdb with MiXCR from the multiplex PCR reads. The sample lists 300,000 to 400,000 distinct CDR3 sequences, around a sixth occurring once. This entry comes from a study of T cells in Graves' hyperthyroidism and ophthalmopathy. General study findings and limits: Most clonotypes expanded in the thyroid (above 0.001) were also present in blood.

Germline values: CDR1 DFQATT, CDR2 SNEGSKA (reference sequence). V lost 6 bases to trimming and J lost 1 base, with 6 bases between them. This CDR3 has 12 amino acids. This chain links TRBV20-1 with TRBJ1-4; D not resolved. The TCR comes from a young man with Graves' ophthalmopathy. Sequencing was carried out using blood. The CDR3 region has the DNA TGCAGTGCAGGGCTAACTAATGAAAAACTGTTTTTT. This encodes CSAGLTNEKLFF.